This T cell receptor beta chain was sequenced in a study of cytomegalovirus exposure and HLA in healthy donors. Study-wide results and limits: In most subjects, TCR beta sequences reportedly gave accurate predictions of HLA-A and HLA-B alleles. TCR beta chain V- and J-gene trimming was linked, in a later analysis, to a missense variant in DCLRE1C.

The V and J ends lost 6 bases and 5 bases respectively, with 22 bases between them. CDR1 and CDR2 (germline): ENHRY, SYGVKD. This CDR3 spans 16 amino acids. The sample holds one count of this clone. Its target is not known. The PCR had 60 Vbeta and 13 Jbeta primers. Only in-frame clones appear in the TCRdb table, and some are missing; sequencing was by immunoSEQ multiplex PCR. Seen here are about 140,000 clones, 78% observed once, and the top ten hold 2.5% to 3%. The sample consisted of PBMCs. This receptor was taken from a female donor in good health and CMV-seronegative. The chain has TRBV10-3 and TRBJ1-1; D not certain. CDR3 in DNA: TGTGCCATCAGCAGGCTCCCCACAACATCAAGTACTGAAGCTTTCTTT. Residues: CAISRLPTTSSTEAFF.